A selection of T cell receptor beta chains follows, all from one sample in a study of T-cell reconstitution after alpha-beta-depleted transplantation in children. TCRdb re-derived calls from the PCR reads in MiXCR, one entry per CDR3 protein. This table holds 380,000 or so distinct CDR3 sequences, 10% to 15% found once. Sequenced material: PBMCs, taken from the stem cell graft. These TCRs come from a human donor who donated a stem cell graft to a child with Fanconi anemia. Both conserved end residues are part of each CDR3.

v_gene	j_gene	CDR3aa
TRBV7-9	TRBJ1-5	CASSQGGIHQPQHF
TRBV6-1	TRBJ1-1	CASSGWTGNTEAFF
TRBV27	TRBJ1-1	CASRLQWINTEAFF
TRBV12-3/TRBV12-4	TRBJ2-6	CASSLGGRSGANVLTF
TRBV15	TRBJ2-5	CATSSARMEAQYF
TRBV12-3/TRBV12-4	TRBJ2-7	CASSLGFGYEQYF
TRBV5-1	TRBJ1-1	CASSPEGRNTEAFF
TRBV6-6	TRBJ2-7	CASSYSRGYEQYF
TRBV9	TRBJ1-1	CASSVDMDTEAFF
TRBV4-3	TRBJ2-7	CASSQGIGTSLYEQYF
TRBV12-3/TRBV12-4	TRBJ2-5	CASSPRDRGKETQYF
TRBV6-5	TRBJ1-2	CASSSTGTDLVYTF
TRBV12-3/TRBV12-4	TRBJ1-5	CASSFAFNQPQHF
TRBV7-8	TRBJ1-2	CASSLWPGADGYTF
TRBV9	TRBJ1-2	CASSVDGRNYGYTF
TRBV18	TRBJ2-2	CASSPFSDRNTGELFF
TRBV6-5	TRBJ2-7	CASSYAGGDYEQYF
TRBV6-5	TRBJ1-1	CASRYRGVGGTEAFF
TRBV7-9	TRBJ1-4	CASSTRQSEKLFF
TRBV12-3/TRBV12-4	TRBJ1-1	CASSLQGQGNAEAFF
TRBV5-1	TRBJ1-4	CASSAKGATNEKLFF
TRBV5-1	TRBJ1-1	CASSLDSQGLSTEAFF
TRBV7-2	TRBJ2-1	CASSVLQGRGEQFF
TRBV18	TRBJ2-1	CASSPLRTGEQFF
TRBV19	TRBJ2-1	CASIKVAGPYNEQFF
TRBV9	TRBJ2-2	CASSGQGAPGELFF
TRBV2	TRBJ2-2	CASSEVRTGSRDTGELFF
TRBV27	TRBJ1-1	CASSPGGRWDTEAFF
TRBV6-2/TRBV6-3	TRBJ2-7	CASSYPAGGPSEQYF
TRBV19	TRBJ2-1	CASSKSLAGGSYNEQFF
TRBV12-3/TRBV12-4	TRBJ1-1	CASSLGLGDTEAFF